The T cell receptor beta chain under discussion was sequenced for a study of OX40 agonist ivuxolimab in advanced cancers. Study details: Past anti-PD-1, anti-PD-L1 or anti-CTLA-4 therapy was accepted, and roughly 38% had received some. Three patients had partial responses: one hepatocellular carcinoma, two cutaneous melanoma.

This CDR3 is 12 amino acids long. The V gene's germline CDR1 is SNHLY and CDR2 FYNNEI. Deletions cut 5 bases from V and 6 bases from J, with 10 bases between. Clones were read by immunoSEQ multiplex PCR, and TCRdb kept only the in-frame ones, dropping some. The table includes around 63,000 clones, approximately 90% detected once. Specimen: CD4+ or CD8+ T cells sorted from blood, collected in a trial of the OX40 agonist ivuxolimab. The source of this sequence is an adult with an advanced solid tumor such as melanoma, head and neck, liver or kidney cancer. J is TRBJ1-1 and V is TRBV2, with unresolved D. The CDR3 DNA reads TGTGCCAGCAGTAGGGTTAGCCCTGAAGCTTTCTTT. Amino acids: CASSRVSPEAFF.